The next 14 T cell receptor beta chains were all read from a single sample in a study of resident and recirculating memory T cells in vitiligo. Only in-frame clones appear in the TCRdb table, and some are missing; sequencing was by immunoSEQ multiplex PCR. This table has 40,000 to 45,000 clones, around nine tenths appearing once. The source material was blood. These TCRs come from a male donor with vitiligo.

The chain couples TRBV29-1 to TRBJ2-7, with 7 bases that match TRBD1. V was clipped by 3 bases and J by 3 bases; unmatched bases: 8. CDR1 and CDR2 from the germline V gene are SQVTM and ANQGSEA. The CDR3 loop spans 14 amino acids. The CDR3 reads CSVEPGQGDYEQYF. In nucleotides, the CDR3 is TGCAGCGTTGAGCCAGGTCAGGGGGACTACGAGCAGTACTTC.

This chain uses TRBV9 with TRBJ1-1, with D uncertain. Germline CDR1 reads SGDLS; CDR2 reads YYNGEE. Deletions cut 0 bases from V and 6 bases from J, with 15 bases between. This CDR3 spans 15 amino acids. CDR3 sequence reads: CASSVVKVGRAEAFF. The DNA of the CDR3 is TGTGCCAGCAGCGTAGTAAAGGTGGGGAGGGCTGAAGCTTTCTTT.

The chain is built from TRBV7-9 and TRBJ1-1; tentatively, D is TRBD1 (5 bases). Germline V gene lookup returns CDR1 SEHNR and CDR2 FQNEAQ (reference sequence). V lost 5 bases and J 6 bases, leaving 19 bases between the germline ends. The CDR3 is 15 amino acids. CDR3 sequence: CASSAGRGVDAEAFF. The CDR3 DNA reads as TGTGCCAGCAGCGCAGGGAGGGGAGTGGACGCTGAAGCTTTCTTT. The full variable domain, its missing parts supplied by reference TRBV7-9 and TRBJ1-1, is DTGVSQNPRHKITKRGQNVTFRCDPISEHNRLYWYRQTLGQGPEFLTYFQNEAQLEKSRLLSDRFSAERPKGSFSTLEIQRTEQGDSAMYLCASSAGRGVDAEAFFGQGTRLTVV.

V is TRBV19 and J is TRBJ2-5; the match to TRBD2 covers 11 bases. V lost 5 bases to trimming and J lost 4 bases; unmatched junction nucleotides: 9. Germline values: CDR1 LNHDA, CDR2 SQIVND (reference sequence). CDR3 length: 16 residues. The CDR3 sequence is CASSPSGTSGGETQYF. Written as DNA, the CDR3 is TGTGCCAGTAGTCCCTCCGGGACTAGCGGAGGAGAGACCCAGTACTTC.

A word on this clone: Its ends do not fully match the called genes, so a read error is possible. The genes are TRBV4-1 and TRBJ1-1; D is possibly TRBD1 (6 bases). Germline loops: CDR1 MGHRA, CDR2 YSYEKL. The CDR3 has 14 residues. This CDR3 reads CAGSSPHRATEAFF. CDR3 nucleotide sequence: TGCGCCGGCAGCAGCCCCCACAGGGCGACTGAAGCTTTCTTT.

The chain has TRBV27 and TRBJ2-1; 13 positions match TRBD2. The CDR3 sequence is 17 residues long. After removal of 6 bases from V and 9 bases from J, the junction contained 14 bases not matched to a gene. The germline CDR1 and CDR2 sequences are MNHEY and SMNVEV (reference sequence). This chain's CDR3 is CASSKRAGTSGDPEQFF. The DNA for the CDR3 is TGTGCCAGCAGCAAACGCGCCGGGACTAGCGGGGACCCTGAGCAGTTCTTC.

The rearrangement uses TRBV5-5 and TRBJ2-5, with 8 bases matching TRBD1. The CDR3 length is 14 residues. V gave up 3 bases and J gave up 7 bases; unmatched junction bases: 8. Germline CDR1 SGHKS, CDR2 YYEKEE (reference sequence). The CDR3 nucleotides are TGTGCCAGCAGCTCCGGGACAGGTTTTTTGACCCAGTACTTC. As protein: CASSSGTGFLTQYF.

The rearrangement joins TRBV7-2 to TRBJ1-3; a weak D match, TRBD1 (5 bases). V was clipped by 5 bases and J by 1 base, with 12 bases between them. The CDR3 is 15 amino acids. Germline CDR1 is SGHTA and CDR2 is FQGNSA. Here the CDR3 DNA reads TGTGCCAGCAGCGCTCAGGGAGGGTCTGGAAACACCATATATTTT. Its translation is CASSAQGGSGNTIYF.

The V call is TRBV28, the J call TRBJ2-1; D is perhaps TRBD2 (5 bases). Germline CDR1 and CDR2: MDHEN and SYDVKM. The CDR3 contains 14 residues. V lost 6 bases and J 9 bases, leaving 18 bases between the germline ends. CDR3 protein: CASSEGTPRAEQFF. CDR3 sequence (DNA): TGTGCCAGCAGCGAGGGAACACCTCGGGCTGAGCAGTTCTTC.

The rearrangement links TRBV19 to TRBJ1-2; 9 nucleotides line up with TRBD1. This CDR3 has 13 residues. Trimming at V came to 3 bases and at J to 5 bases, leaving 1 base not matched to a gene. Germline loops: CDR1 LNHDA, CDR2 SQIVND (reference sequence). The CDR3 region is CASSIGQGYGYTF. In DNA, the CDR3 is TGTGCCAGTAGTATCGGACAGGGGTATGGCTACACCTTC.

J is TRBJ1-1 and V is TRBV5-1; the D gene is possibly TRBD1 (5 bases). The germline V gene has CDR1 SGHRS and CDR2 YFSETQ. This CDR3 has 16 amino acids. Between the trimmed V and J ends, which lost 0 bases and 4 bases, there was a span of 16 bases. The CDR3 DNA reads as TGCGCCAGCAGCTTGGCGACAGTCATAGGTACCACTGAAGCTTTCTTT. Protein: CASSLATVIGTTEAFF.

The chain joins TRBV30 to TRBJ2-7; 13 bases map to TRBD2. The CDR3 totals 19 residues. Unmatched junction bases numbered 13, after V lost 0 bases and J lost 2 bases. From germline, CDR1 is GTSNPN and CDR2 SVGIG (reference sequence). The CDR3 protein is CAWSVRRLAGGEPAYEQYF. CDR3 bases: TGTGCCTGGAGTGTACGGAGACTAGCGGGGGGCGAACCAGCCTACGAGCAGTACTTC.

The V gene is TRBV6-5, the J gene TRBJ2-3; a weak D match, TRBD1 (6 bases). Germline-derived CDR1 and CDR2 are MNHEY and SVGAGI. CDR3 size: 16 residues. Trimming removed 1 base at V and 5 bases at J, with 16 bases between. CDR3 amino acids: CASSYFGGRKGDTQYF. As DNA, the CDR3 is TGTGCCAGCAGTTACTTTGGGGGCAGGAAGGGAGATACGCAGTATTTT.

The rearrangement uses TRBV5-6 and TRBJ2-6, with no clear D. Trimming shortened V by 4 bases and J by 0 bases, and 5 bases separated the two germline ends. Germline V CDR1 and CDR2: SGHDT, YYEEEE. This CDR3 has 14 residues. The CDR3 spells CASSVGSGANVLTF. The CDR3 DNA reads TGTGCCAGCAGCGTCGGCTCTGGGGCCAACGTCCTGACTTTC.